A selection of T cell receptor beta chains follows, all from one sample in a study of blood T cell repertoires in COVID-19. Sequencing was performed with immunoSEQ multiplex PCR; in TCRdb, only in-frame clones are kept and a portion is missing. The profile shows more than 25,000 clones, around 87% of them singletons. Sequenced input: peripheral blood. The source is a man between 45 and 60 years old with active COVID-19. CDR3s include the opening cysteine and the closing phenylalanine or tryptophan. Fields, in order: V gene, clone size, J gene, D gene, CDR3 protein, CDR3 DNA. D genes are given only for firm matches. Some rows have no size entry. The others give once, few or many, or a class for an expanded clone.

TRBV6-5	-	TRBJ2-5	-	CASVRDSQETQYF	TGTGCCAGCGTTCGGGACTCCCAAGAGACCCAGTACTTC
TRBV4-1	-	TRBJ2-5	-	CASSQPGLRNQETQYF	TGCGCCAGCAGCCAACCGGGACTCCGGAACCAAGAGACCCAGTACTTC
TRBV19	-	TRBJ2-3	TRBD1	CASSTGQGRADTQYF	TGTGCCAGTAGTACAGGACAGGGGAGGGCAGATACGCAGTATTTT
TRBV7-9	-	TRBJ1-1	-	CASSLVGLNSNTEAFF	TGTGCCAGCAGCTTAGTGGGACTCAACTCGAACACTGAAGCTTTCTTT
TRBV7-8	-	TRBJ2-1	TRBD2	CASQIAGGAYNEQFF	TGTGCCAGTCAAATAGCGGGAGGGGCCTACAATGAGCAGTTCTTC
TRBV5-4	once	TRBJ1-2	-	CASSPVGLYNYGYTF	TGTGCCAGCAGCCCCGTGGGACTCTATAACTATGGCTACACCTTC
TRBV18	-	TRBJ1-1	TRBD1	CASSPRQGADTEAFF	TGTGCCAGCTCACCACGACAGGGGGCCGACACTGAAGCTTTCTTT
TRBV5-4	few	TRBJ2-2	TRBD2	CASRASGANTGELFF	TGTGCCAGCAGAGCTAGCGGGGCGAACACCGGGGAGCTGTTTTTT
TRBV5-1	-	TRBJ2-7	TRBD1	CASSLGQGYYEQYF	TGCGCCAGCAGCTTGGGACAGGGGTATTACGAGCAGTACTTC
TRBV27	-	TRBJ1-2	-	CASFSGPQGGYTF	TGTGCCAGCTTCTCCGGGCCCCAGGGCGGCTACACCTTC
TRBV2	-	TRBJ2-5	TRBD2	CAGKNRRGTEETQYF	TGTGCCGGTAAAAACCGGCGGGGGACCGAAGAGACCCAGTACTTC
TRBV9	-	TRBJ1-1	-	CASSPLGGGMAFF	TGTGCCAGCAGCCCTTTAGGGGGGGGAATGGCTTTCTTT
TRBV7-7	-	TRBJ2-1	-	CASSLGPLARNRGEQFF	TGTGCTAGCAGCTTAGGCCCCCTGGCTCGGAACCGAGGGGAGCAGTTCTTC
TRBV10-2	-	TRBJ1-4	-	CASSGGGLSEKLFF	TGCGCCAGCAGTGGGGGGGGGTTGTCGGAAAAACTGTTTTTT
TRBV5-5	-	TRBJ2-1	-	CASSFRDTYNEQFF	TGTGCCAGCAGCTTCAGAGACACCTACAATGAGCAGTTCTTC
TRBV11-2	once	TRBJ2-2	TRBD1	CASTGQSTGELFF	TGTGCCAGCACGGGACAGTCCACCGGGGAGCTGTTTTTT
TRBV6-6	-	TRBJ2-7	TRBD1	CASSYGGQGSEQYF	TGTGCCAGCAGTTACGGGGGACAGGGGTCCGAGCAGTACTTC
TRBV12-3/TRBV12-4	-	TRBJ1-2	-	CASSFISNYGYTF	TGTGCCAGCAGTTTTATATCGAACTATGGCTACACCTTC
TRBV10-3	once	TRBJ2-1	TRBD2	CAMGGQGSYNEQFF	TGTGCCATGGGAGGGCAGGGTAGCTACAATGAGCAGTTCTTC
TRBV5-8	once	TRBJ1-3	-	CASSLGVEVSGNTIYF	TGTGCCAGCAGCCTGGGGGTCGAGGTATCCGGAAACACCATATATTTT
TRBV10-3	-	TRBJ2-3	TRBD2	CAISSTSGGTDTQYF	TGTGCCATCAGTAGTACTAGCGGTGGCACAGATACGCAGTATTTT
TRBV30	-	TRBJ2-1	-	CAWSVRDGVANEQFF	TGTGCCTGGAGTGTCCGGGATGGGGTCGCGAATGAGCAGTTCTTC
TRBV28	-	TRBJ2-6	TRBD2	CASSLRDYKNSGANVLTF	TGTGCCAGCAGCCTCCGGGACTACAAAAACTCTGGGGCCAACGTCCTGACTTTC
TRBV7-9	few	TRBJ2-1	TRBD1	CASSVSQTGGDEQFF	TGTGCCAGCAGTGTTTCACAGACAGGGGGCGATGAGCAGTTCTTC
TRBV7-9	-	TRBJ1-4	TRBD1	CASSFPVRGVGEKLFF	TGTGCCAGCAGCTTCCCAGTCAGGGGGGTTGGAGAAAAACTGTTTTTT
TRBV6-5	-	TRBJ2-3	TRBD1	CASSYAQGPSTDTQYF	TGTGCCAGCAGTTACGCACAGGGGCCCAGCACAGATACGCAGTATTTT
TRBV18	once	TRBJ2-5	-	CASSQGVLETQYF	TGTGCCAGCTCACAGGGGGTGCTTGAGACCCAGTACTTC
TRBV19	-	TRBJ1-2	-	CASTGNSYGYTF	TGTGCCAGTACCGGGAACTCATATGGCTACACCTTC
TRBV19	-	TRBJ1-3	-	CATTENSGNTIYF	TGTGCCACCACAGAGAACTCTGGAAACACCATATATTTT
TRBV5-5	-	TRBJ1-1	-	CASHLRNRSPIVGTEAFF	TGTGCCAGCCACTTGAGGAACAGGTCTCCAATCGTCGGTACTGAAGCTTTCTTT
TRBV5-1	-	TRBJ1-1	TRBD1	CASSPDRADPEAFF	TGCGCCAGCAGCCCGGACAGGGCGGATCCTGAAGCTTTCTTT
TRBV30	-	TRBJ1-6	-	CAWRSAYNSPLHF	TGTGCCTGGAGATCAGCGTATAATTCACCCCTCCACTTT
TRBV24-1	-	TRBJ2-3	TRBD2	CATSDSQGGGTDTQYF	TGTGCCACCAGTGATAGCCAGGGAGGGGGCACAGATACGCAGTATTTT
TRBV6-6	-	TRBJ1-3	-	CASSQVSIVENTIYF	TGTGCCAGCAGTCAAGTTTCGATAGTCGAGAACACCATATATTTT
TRBV7-2	-	TRBJ2-1	TRBD2	CASSFLGGSSYNEQFF	TGTGCCAGCAGCTTCCTCGGCGGGAGCTCCTACAATGAGCAGTTCTTC
TRBV6-5	-	TRBJ2-1	TRBD2	CASRTGLALRGEQFF	TGTGCCAGCAGGACGGGACTAGCCCTCAGGGGTGAGCAGTTCTTC
TRBV9	-	TRBJ2-7	TRBD1	CASSPTGPPISEQYF	TGTGCCAGCAGCCCGACAGGGCCCCCGATAAGCGAGCAGTACTTC